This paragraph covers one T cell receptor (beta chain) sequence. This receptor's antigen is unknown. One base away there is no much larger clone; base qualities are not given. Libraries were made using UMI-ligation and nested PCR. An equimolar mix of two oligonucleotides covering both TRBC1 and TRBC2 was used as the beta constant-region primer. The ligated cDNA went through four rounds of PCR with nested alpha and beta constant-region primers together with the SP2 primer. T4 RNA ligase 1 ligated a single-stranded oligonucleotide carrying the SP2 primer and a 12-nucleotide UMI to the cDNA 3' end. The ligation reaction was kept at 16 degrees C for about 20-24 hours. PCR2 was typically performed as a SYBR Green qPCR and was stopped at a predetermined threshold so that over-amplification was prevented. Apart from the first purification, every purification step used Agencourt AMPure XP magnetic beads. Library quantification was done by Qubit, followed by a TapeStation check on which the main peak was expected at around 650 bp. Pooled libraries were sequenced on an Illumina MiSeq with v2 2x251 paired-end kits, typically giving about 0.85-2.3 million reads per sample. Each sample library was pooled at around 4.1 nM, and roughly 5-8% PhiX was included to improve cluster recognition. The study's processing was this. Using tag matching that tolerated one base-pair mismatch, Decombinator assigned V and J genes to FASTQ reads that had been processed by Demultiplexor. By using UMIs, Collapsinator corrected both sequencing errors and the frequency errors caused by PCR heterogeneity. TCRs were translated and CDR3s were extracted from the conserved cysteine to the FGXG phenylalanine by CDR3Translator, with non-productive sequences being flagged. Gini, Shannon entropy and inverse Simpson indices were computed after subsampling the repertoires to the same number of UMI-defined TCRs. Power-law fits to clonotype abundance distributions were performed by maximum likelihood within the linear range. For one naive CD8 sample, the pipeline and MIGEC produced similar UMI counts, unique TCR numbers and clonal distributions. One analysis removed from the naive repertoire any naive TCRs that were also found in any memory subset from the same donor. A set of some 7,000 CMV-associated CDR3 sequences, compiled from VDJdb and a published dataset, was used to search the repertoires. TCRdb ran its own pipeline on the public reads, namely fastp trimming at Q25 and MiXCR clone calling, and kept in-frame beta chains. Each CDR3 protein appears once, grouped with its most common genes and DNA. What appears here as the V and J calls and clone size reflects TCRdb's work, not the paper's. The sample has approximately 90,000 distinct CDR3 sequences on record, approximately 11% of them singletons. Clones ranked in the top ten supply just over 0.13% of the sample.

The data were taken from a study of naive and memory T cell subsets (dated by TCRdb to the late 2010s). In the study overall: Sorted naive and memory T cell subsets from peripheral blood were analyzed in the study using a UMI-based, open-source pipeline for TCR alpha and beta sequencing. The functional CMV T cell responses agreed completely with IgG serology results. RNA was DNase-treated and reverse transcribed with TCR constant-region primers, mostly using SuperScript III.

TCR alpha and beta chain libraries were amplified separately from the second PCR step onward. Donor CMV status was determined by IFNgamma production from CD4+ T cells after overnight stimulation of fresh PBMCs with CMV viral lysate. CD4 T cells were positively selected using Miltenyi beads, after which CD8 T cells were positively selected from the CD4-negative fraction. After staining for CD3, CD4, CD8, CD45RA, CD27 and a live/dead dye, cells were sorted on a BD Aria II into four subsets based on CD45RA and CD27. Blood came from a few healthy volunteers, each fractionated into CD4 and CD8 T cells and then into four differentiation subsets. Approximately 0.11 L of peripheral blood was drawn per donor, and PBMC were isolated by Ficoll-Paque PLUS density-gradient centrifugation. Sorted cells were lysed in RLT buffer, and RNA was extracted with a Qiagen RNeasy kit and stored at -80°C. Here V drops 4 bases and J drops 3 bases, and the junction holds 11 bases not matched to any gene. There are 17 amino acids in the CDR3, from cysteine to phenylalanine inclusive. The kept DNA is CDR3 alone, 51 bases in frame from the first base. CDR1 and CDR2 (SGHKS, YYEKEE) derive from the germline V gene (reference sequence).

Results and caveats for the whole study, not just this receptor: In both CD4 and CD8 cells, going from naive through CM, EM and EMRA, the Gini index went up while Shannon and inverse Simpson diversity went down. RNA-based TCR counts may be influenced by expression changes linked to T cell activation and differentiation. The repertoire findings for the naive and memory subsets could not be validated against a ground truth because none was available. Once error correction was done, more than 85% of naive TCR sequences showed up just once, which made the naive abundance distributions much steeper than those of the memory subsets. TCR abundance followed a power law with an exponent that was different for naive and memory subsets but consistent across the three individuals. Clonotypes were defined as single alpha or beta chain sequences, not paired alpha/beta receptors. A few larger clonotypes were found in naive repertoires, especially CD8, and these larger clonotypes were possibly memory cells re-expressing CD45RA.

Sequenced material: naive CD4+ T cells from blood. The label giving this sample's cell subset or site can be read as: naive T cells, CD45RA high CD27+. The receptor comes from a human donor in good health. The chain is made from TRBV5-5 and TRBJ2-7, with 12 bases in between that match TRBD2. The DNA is TGTGCCAGCAGCCCGAGGTGGACTAGCGGGGTTAGCTACGAGCAGTACTTC. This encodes CASSPRWTSGVSYEQYF.